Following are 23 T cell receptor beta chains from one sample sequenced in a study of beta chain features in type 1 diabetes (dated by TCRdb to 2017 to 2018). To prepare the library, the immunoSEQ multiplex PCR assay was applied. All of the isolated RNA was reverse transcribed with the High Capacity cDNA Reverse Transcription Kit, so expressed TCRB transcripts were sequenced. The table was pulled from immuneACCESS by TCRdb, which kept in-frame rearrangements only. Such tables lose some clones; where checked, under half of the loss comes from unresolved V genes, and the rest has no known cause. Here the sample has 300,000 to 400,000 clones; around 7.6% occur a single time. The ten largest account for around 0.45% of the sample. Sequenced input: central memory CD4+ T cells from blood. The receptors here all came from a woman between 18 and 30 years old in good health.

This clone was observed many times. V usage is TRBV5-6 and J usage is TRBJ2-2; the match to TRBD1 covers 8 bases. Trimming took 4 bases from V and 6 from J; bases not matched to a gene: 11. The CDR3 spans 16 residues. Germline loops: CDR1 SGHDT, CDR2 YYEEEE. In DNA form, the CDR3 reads TGTGCCAGCAGCGCGAACAGGGGGTTGTACCCCGGGGAGCTGTTTTTT. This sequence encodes CASSANRGLYPGELFF.

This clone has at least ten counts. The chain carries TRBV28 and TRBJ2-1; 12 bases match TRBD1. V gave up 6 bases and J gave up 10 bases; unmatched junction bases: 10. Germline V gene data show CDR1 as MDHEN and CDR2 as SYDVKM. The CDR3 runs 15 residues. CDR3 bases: TGTGCCAGCAGCCTCCCGGGACAGGGGGCATGGGAGCAGTTCTTC. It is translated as CASSLPGQGAWEQFF.

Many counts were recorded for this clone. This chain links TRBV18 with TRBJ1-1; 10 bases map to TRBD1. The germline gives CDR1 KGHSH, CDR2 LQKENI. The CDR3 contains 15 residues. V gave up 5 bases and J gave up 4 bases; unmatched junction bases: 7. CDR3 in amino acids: CASSVRQGAGTEAFF. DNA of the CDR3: TGTGCCAGCTCAGTACGACAGGGGGCAGGCACTGAAGCTTTCTTT.

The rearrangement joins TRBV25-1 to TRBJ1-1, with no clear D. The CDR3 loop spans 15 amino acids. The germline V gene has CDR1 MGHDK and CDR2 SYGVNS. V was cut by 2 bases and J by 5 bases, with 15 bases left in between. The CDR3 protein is CASSEPGYRGTEAFF. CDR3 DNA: TGTGCCAGCAGTGAACCGGGCTACAGAGGGACTGAAGCTTTCTTT.

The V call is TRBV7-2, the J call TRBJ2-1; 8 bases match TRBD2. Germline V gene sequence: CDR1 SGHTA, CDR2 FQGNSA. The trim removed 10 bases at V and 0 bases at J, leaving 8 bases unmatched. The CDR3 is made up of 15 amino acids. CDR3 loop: CATKPGGGSYNEQFF. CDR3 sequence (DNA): TGTGCCACAAAACCGGGAGGGGGCTCCTACAATGAGCAGTTCTTC.

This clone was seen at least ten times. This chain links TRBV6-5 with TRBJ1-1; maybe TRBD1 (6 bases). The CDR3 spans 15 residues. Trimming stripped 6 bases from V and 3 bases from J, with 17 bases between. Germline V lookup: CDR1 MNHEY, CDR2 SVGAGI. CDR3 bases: TGTGCCAGCAGCAGAGACAGGAGAACCTACACTGAAGCTTTCTTT. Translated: CASSRDRRTYTEAFF.

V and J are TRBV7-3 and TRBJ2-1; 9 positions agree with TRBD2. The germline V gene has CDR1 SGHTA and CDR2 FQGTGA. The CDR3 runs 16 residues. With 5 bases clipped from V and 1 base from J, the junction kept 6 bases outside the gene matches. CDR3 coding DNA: TGTGCCAGCAGCCAGCTAGCGGGGACTTCCTACAATGAGCAGTTCTTC. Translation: CASSQLAGTSYNEQFF.

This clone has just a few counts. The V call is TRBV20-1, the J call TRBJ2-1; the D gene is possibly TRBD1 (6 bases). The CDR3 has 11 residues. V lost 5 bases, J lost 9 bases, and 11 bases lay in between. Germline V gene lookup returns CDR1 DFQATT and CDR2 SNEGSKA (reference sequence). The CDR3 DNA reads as TGCAGTGCTGGACAGTCGGGTGAGCAGTTCTTC. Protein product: CSAGQSGEQFF.

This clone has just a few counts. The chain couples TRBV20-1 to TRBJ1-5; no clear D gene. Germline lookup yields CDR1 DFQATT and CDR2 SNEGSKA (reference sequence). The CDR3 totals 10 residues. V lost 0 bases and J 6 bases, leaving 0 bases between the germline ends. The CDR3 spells CSARDQPQHF. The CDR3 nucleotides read TGCAGTGCTAGAGATCAGCCCCAGCATTTT.

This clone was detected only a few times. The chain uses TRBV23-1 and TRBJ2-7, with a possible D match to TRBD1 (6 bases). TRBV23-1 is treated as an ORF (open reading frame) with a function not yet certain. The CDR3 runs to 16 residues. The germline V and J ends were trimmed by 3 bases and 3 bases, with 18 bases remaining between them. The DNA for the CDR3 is TGCGCCAGCAGTCACCCGACCGGGACAAGGAGCTACGAGCAGTACTTC. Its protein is CASSHPTGTRSYEQYF.

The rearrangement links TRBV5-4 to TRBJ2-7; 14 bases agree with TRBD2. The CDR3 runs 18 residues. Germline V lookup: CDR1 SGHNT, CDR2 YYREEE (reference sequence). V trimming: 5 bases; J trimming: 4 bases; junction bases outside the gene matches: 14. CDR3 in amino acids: CASSPRRVTSGREYEQYF. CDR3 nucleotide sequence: TGTGCCAGCAGTCCAAGAAGGGTGACTAGCGGGAGGGAGTACGAGCAGTACTTC.

CDR3 in DNA: TGTGCCACCAGCAGAGATCGCCGACAGGGGGGCACCGGGGAGCTGTTTTTT. Residues: CATSRDRRQGGTGELFF. The chain joins TRBV15 to TRBJ2-2, with 9 bases lining up with TRBD1. The J segment lost 4 bases and the V segment lost 0 bases, leaving 6 bases of the junction unmatched. This CDR3 is built from 17 residues. Germline lookup yields CDR1 LNHNV and CDR2 YYDKDF (reference sequence).

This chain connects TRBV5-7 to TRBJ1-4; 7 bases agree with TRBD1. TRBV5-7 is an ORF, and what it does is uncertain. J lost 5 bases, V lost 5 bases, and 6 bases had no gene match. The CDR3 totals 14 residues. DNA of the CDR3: TGTGCCAGCAGGTGGGACAGAAAGAATGAAAAACTGTTTTTT. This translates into CASRWDRKNEKLFF.

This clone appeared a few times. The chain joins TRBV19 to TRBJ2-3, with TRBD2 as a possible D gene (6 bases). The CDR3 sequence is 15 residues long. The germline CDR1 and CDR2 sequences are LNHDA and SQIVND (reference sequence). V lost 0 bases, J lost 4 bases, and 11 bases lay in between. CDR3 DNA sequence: TGTGCCAGTAGTATAGATCTGACGGGGGCAGATACGCAGTATTTT. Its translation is CASSIDLTGADTQYF.

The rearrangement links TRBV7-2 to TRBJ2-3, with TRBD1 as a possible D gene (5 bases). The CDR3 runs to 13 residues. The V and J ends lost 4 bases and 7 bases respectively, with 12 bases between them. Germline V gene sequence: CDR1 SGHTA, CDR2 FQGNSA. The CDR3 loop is CASSSFDRNTQYF. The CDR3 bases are TGTGCCAGCAGCTCGTTCGACAGAAATACGCAGTATTTT.

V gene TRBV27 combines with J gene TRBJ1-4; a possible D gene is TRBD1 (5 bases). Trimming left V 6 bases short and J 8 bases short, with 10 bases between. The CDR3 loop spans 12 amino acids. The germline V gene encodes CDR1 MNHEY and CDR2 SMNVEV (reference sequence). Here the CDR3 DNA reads TGTGCCAGCAGGGGACGAGGAGAAAAACTGTTTTTT. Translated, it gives CASRGRGEKLFF.

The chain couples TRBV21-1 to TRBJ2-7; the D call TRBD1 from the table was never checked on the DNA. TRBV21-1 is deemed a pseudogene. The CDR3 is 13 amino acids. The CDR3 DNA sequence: TGTGCCAGCCCGGGACATGACTCCTACGAGCAGTACTTC. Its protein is CASPGHDSYEQYF.

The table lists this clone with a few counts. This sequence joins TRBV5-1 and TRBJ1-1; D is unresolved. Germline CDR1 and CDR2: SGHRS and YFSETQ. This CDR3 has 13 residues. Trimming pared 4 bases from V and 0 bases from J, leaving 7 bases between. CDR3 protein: CASSKSLNTEAFF. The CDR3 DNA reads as TGCGCCAGCAGCAAGTCTTTGAACACTGAAGCTTTCTTT.

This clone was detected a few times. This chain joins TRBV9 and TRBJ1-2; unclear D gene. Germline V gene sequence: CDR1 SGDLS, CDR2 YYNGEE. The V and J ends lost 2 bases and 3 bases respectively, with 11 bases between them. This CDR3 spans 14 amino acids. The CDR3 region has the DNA TGTGCCAGCAGCGTCACGAACGGGGACTATGGCTACACCTTC. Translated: CASSVTNGDYGYTF.

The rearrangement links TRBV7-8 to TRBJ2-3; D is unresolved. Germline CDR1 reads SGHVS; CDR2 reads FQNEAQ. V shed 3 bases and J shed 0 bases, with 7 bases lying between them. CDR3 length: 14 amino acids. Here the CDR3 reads CASSFQPSTDTQYF. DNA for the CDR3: TGTGCCAGCAGCTTTCAGCCGAGCACAGATACGCAGTATTTT.

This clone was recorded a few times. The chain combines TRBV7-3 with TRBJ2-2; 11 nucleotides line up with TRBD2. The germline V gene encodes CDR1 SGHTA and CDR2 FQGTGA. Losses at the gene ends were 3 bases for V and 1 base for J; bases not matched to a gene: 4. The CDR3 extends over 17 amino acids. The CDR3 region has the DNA TGTGCCAGCAGCTTCTCCGGGACTAGCGGGAACACCGGGGAGCTGTTTTTT. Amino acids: CASSFSGTSGNTGELFF.

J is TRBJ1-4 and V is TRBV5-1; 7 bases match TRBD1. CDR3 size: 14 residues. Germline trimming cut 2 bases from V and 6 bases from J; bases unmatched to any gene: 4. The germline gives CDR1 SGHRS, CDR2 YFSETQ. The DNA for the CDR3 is TGCGCCAGCAGCTTACAGGGGACCCATGAAAAACTGTTTTTT. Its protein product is CASSLQGTHEKLFF.

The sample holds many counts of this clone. The CDR3 is CASSQELAGSYNEQFF. Here the CDR3 DNA reads TGTGCCAGCAGCCAAGAACTAGCGGGATCCTACAATGAGCAGTTCTTC. The chain recombines TRBV4-2 with TRBJ2-1, with TRBD2 matching 10 bases. The CDR3 has 16 amino acids. With V trimmed by 0 bases and J by 1 base, 0 bases remained unmatched. Germline CDR1 reads LGHNA; CDR2 reads YNFKEQ.